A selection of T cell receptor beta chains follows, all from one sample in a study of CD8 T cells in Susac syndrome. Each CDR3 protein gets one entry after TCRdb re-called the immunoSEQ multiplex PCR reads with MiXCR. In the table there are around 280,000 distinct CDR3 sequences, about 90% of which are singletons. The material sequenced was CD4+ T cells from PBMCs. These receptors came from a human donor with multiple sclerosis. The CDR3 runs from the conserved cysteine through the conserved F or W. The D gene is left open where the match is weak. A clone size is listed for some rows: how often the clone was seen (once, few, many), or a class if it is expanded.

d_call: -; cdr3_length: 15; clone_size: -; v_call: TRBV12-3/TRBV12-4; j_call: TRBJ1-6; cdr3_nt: TGTGCCAGCACCACAGGGAGCTCCTATAATTCACCCCTCCACTTT; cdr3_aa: CASTTGSSYNSPLHF
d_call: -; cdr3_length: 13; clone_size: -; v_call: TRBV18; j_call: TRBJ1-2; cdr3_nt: TGTGCCAGCTCACCACCGACAGATTATGGCTACACCTTC; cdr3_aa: CASSPPTDYGYTF
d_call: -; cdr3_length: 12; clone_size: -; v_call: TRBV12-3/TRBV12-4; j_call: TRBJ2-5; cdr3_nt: TGTGCCAGCAGCTTTTTGGGAGAGACCCAGTACTTC; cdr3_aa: CASSFLGETQYF
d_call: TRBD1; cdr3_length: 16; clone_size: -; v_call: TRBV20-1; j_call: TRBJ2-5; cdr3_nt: TGCAGTGCCGAAACCCCTGTGAACCGGGACAGGGAGACCCAGTACTTC; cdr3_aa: CSAETPVNRDRETQYF
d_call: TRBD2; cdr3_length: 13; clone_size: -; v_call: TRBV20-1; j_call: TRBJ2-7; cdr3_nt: TGCAGTGCTATTAGCGGGGTCTCCTACGAGCAGTACTTC; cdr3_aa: CSAISGVSYEQYF
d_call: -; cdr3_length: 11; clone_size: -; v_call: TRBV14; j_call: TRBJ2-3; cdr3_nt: TGTGCCAGCAGCCGACCAGATACGCAGTATTTT; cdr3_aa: CASSRPDTQYF
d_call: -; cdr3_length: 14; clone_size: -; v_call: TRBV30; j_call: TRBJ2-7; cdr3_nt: TGTGCCTGGAGCCAAAATTCGGTGACCTACGAGCAGTACTTC; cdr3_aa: CAWSQNSVTYEQYF
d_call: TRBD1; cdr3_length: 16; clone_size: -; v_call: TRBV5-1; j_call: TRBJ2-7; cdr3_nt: TGCGCCAGCAGCCCCTCAACCGGGACAGGGGCCTACGAGCAGTACTTC; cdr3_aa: CASSPSTGTGAYEQYF
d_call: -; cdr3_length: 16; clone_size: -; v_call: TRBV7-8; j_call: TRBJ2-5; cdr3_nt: TGTGCCAGCAGCTTAGTGATAGTGGCGAAGGTGGAGACCCAGTACTTC; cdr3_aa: CASSLVIVAKVETQYF
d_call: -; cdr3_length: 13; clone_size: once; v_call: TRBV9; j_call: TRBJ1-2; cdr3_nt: TGTGCCAGCAGCGTAGCTGGAATTAGTGGCTACACCTTC; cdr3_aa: CASSVAGISGYTF
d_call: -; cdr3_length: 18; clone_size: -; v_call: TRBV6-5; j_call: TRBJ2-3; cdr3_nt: TGTGCCAGCAGTTACAGCCCGCCAGGCGCTGCCGCCCGACATACGCAGTATTTT; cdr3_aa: CASSYSPPGAAARHTQYF
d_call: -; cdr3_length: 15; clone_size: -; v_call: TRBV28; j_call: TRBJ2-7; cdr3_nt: TGTGCCAGCAGTTTACCCGGGAGTCGAAACTACGAGCAGTACTTC; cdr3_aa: CASSLPGSRNYEQYF
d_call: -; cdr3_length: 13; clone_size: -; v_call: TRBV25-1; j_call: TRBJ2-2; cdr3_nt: TGTGCCAGCACTGACAGAGACACCGGGGAGCTGTTTTTT; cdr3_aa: CASTDRDTGELFF